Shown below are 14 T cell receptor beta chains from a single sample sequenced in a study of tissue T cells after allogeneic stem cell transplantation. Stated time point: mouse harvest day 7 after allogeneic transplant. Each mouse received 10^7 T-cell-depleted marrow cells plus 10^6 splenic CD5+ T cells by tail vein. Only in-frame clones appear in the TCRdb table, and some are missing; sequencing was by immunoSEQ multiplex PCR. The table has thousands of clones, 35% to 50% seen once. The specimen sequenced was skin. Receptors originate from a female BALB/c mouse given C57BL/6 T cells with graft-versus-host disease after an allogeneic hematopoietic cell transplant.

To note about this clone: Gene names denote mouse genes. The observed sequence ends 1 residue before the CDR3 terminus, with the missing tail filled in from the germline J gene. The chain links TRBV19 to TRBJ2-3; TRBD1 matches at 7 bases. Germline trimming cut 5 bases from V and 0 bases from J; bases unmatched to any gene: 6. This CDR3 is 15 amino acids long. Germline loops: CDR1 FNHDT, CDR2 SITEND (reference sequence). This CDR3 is CASRRQGSSAETLYF. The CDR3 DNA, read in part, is TGTGCCAGCAGAAGACAGGGTTCTAGTGCAGAAACGCTGTAT. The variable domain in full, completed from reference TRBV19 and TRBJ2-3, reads GGIITQTPKFLIGQEGQKLTLKCQQNFNHDTMYWYRQDSGKGLRLIYYSITENDLQKGDLSEGYDASREKKSSFSLTVTSAQKNEMAVFLCASRRQGSSAETLYFGSGTRLTVL.

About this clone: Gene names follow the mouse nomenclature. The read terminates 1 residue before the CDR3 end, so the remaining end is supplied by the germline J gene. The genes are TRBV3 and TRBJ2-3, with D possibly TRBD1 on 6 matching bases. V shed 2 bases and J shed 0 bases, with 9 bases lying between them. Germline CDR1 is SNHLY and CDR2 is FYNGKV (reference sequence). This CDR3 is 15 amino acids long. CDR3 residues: CASSLRGGSAETLYF. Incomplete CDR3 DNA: TGTGCCAGCAGCTTAAGAGGGGGTAGTGCAGAAACGCTGTAT.

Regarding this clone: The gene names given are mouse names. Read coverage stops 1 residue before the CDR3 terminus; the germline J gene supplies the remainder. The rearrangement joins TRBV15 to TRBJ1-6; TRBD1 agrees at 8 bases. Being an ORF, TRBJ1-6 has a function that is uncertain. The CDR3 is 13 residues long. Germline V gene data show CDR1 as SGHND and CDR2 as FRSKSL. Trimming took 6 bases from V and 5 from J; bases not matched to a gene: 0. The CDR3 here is CASRDRDNSPLYF. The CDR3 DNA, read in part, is TGTGCCAGCAGGGACAGGGATAATTCGCCCCTCTAC.

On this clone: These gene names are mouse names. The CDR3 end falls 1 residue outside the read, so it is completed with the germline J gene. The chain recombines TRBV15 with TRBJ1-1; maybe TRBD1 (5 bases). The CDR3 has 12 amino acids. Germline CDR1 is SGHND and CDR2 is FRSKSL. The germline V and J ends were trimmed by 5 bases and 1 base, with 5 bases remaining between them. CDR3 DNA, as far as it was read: TGTGCCAGCAGTACAGGGAACACAGAAGTCTTC. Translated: CASSTGNTEVF. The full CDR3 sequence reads CASSTGNTEVFF.

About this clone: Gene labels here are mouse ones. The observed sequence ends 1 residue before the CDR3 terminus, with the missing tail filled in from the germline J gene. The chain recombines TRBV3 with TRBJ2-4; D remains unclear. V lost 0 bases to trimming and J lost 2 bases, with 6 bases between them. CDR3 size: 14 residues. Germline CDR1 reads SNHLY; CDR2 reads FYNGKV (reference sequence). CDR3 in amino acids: CASSLAGLQNTLYF. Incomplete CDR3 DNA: TGTGCCAGCAGCTTAGCTGGGCTTCAAAACACCTTGTAC. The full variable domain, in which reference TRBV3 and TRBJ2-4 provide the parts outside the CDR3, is GPKVLQIPSHQIIDMGQMVTLNCDPVSNHLYFYWYKQILGQQMEFLVNFYNGKVMEKSKLFKDQFSVERPDGSYFTLKIQPTALEDSAVYFCASSLAGLQNTLYFGAGTRLSVL.

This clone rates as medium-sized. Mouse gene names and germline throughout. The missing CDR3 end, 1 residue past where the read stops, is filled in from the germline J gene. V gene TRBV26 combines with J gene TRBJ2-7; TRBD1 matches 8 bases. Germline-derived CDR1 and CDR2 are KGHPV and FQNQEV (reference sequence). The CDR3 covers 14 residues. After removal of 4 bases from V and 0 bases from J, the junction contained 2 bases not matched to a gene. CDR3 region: CASSRTGSSYEQYF. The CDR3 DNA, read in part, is TGTGCCAGCAGTCGGACAGGGAGCTCCTATGAACAGTAC.

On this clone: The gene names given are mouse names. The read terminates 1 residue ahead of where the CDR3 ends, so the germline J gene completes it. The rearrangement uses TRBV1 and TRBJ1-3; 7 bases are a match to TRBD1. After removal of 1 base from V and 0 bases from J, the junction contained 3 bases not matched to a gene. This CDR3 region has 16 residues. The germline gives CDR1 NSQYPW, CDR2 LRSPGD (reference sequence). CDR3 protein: CTCSAGGQNSGNTLYF. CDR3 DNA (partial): TGCACCTGCAGTGCAGGGGGACAGAATTCTGGAAATACGCTCTAT.

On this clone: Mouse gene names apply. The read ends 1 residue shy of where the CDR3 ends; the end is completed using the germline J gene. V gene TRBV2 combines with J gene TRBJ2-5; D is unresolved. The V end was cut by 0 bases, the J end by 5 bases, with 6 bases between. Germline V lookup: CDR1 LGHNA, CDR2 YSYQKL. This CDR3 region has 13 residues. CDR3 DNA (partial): TGTGCCAGCAGCCAAGATCGGGGAGACACCCAGTAC. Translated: CASSQDRGDTQY. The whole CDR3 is CASSQDRGDTQYF.

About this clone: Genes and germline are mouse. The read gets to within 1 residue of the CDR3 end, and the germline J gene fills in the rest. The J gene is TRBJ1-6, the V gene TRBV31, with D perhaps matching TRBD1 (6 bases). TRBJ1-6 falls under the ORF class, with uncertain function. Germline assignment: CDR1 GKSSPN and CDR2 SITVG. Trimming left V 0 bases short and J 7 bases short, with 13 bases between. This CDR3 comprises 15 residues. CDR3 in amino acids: CAWSLGGGGNSPLYF. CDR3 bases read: TGTGCCTGGAGTCTAGGTGGAGGGGGGAATTCGCCCCTCTAC.

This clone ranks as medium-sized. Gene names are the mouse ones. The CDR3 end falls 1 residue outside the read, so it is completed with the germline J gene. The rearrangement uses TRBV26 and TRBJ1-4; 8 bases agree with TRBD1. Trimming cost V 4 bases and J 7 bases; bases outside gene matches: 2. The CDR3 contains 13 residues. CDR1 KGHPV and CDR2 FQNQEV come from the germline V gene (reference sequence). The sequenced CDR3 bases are TGTGCCAGCAGTCCAGGGGGCAGCGAAAGATTATTT. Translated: CASSPGGSERLF. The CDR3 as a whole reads CASSPGGSERLFF.

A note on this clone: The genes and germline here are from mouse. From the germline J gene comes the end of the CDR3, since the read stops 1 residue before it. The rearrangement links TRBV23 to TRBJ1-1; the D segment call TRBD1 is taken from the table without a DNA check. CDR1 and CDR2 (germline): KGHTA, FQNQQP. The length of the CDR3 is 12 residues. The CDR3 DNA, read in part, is TGCTCCAGCAGTCACCGGGGACAGGGAGTCTTC. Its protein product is CSSSHRGQGVF. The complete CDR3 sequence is CSSSHRGQGVFF.

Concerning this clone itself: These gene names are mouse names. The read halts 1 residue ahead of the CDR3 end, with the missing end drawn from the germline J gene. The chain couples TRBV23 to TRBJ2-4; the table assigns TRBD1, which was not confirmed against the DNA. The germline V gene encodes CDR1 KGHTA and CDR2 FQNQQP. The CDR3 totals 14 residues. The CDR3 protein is CSSSQSRDTPTLYF. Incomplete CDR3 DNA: TGCTCCAGCAGTCAATCCCGGGACACCCCCACCTTGTAC.

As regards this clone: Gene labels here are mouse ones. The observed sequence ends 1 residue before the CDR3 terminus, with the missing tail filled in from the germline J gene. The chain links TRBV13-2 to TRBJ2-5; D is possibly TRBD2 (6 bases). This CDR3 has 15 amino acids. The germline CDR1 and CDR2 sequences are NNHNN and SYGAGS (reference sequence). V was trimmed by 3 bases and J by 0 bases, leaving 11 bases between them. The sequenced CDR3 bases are TGTGCCAGCGGTGCGCTGGGGATTAACCAAGACACCCAGTAC. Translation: CASGALGINQDTQY. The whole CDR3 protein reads CASGALGINQDTQYF.

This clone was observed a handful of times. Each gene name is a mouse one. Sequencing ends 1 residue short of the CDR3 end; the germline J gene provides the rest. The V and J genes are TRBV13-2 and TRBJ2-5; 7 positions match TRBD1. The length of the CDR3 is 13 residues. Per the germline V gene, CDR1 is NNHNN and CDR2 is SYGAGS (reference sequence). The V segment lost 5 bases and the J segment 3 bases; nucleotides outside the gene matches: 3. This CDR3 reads CASGVRGQDTQYF. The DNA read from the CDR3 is TGTGCCAGCGGCGTCAGGGGGCAAGACACCCAGTAC.